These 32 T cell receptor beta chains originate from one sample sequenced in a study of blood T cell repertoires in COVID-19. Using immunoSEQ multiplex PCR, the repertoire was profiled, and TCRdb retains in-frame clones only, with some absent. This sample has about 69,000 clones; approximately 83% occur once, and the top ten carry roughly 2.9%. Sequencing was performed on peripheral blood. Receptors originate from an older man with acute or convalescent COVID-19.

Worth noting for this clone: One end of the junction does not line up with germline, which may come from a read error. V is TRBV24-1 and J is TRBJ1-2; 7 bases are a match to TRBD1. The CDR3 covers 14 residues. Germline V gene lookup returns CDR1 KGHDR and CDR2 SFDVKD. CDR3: CATSDLNRADRLLF. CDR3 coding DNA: TGTGCCACCAGTGATCTAAACCGAGCGGACAGGCTCCTCTTC.

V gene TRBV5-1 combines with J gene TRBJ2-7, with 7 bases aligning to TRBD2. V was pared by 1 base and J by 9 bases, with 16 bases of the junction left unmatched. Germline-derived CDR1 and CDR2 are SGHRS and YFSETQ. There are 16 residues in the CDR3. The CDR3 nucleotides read TGCGCCAGCAGCTTGTCGGAGGTGGGGAGGGGAACCGCGCAGTACTTC. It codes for CASSLSEVGRGTAQYF.

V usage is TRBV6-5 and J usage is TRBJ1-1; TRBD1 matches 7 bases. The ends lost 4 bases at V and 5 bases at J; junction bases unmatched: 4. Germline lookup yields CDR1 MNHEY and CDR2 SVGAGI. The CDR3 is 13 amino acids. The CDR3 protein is CASSSTGLTEAFF. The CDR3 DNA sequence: TGTGCCAGCAGTTCGACAGGGTTGACTGAAGCTTTCTTT.

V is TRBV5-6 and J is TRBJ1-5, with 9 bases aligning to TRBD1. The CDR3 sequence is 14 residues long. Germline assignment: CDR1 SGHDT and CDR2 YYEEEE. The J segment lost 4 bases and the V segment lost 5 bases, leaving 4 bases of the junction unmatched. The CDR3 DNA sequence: TGTGCCAGCAGTTCGGACAGGGGTAATCAGCCCCAGCATTTT. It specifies CASSSDRGNQPQHF.

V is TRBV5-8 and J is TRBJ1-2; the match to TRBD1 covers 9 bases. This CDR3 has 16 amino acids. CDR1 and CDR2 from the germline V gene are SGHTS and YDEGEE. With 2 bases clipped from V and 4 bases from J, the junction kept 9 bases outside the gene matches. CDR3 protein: CASSFLGTGSIYGYTF. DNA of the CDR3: TGTGCCAGCAGCTTCTTAGGGACAGGGAGTATCTATGGCTACACCTTC.

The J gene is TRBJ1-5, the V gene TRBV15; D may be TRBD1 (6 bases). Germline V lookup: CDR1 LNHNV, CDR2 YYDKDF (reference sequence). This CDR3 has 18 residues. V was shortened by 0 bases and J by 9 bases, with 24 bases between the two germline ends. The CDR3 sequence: CATSRDWAPGQPGVPQHF. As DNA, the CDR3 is TGTGCCACCAGCAGAGATTGGGCCCCCGGACAGCCAGGGGTGCCCCAGCATTTT.

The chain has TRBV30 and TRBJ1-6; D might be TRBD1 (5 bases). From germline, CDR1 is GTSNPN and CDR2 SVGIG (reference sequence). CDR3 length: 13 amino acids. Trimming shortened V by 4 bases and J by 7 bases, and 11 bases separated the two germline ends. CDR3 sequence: CAWKVGGNSPLHF. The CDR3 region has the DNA TGTGCCTGGAAAGTCGGGGGGAATTCACCCCTCCACTTT.

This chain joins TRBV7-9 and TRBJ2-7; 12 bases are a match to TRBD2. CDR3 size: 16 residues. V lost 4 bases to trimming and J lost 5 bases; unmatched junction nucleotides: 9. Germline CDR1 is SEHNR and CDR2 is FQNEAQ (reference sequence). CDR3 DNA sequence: TGTGCCAGCAGCTCCTGGACTAGCGGGAATGGGGACGAGCAGTACTTC. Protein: CASSSWTSGNGDEQYF.

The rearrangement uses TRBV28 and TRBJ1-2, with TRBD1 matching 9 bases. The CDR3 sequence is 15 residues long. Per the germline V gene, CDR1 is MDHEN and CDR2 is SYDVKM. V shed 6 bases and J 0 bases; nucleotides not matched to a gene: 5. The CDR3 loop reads CASRGQGISNYGYTF. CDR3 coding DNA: TGTGCCAGCAGAGGACAGGGGATCTCTAACTATGGCTACACCTTC.

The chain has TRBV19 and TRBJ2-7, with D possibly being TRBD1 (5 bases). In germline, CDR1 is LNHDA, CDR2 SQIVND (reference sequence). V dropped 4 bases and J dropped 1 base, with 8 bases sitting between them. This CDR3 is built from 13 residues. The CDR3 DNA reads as TGTGCCAGTAGTACACAGGTTTCCTACGAGCAGTACTTC. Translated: CASSTQVSYEQYF.

CDR3 protein: CASSLYSDYEQYF. CDR3 bases: TGTGCCAGCAGCTTGTACTCTGACTACGAGCAGTACTTC. The J gene is TRBJ2-7, the V gene TRBV5-6; D remains unclear. This CDR3 region has 13 residues. Looked up from germline, CDR1 is SGHDT and CDR2 is YYEEEE. The V gene lost 1 base and the J gene lost 3 bases, with 8 bases spanning the gap. Using reference TRBV5-6 and TRBJ2-7 for the parts outside the CDR3, the full variable domain is DAGVTQSPTHLIKTRGQQVTLRCSPKSGHDTVSWYQQALGQGPQFIFQYYEEEERQRGNFPDRFSGHQFPNYSSELNVNALLLGDSALYLCASSLYSDYEQYFGPGTRLTVT.

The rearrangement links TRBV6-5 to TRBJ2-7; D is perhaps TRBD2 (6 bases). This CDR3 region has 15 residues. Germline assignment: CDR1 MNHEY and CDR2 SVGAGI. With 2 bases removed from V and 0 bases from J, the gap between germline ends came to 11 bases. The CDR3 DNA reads TGTGCCAGCAGTTACGGAGGGAGCGGCTCCTACGAGCAGTACTTC. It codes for CASSYGGSGSYEQYF.

CDR3 sequence: CASSRRTSELYNEQFF. Written as DNA, the CDR3 is TGTGCCAGCAGCCGCAGGACTAGCGAGCTGTACAATGAGCAGTTCTTC. This sequence joins TRBV27 and TRBJ2-1, with TRBD2 matching over 9 bases. After removal of 6 bases from V and 4 bases from J, the junction contained 10 bases not matched to a gene. This CDR3 contains 16 residues. Germline CDR1 and CDR2: MNHEY and SMNVEV (reference sequence).

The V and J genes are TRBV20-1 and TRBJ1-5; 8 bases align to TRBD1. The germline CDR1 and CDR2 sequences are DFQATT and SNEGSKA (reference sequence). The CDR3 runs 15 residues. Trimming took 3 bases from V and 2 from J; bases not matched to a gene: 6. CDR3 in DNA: TGCAGTGCTAGTCCAGGGGGCCGAGGCAATCAGCCCCAGCATTTT. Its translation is CSASPGGRGNQPQHF.

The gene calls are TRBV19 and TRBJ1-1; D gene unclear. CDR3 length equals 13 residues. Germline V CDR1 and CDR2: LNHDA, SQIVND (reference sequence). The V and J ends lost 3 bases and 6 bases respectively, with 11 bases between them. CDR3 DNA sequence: TGTGCCAGTAGTATGTCCCGGGAGGCTGAAGCTTTCTTT. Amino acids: CASSMSREAEAFF.

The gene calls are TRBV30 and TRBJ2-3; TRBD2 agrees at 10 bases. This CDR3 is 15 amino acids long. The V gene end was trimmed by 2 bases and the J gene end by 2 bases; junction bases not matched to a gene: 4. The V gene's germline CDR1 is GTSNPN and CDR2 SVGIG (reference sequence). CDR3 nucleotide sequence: TGTGCCTGGAGTTTAGCGGGAGGAGCCACAGATACGCAGTATTTT. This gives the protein CAWSLAGGATDTQYF.

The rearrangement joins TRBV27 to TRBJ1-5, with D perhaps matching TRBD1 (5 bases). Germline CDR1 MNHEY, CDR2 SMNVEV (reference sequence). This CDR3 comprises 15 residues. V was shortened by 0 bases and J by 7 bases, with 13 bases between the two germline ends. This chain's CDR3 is CASSLSFRVGQPQHF. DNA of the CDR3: TGTGCCAGCAGTTTATCCTTCAGGGTGGGGCAGCCCCAGCATTTT.

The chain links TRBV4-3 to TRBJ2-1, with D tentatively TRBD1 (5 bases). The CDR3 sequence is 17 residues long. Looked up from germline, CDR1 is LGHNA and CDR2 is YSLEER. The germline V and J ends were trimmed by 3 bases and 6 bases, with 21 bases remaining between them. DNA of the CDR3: TGCGCCAGCAGCCACCAAATGACAGTTGATGGGTTCAATGAGCAGTTCTTC. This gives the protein CASSHQMTVDGFNEQFF.

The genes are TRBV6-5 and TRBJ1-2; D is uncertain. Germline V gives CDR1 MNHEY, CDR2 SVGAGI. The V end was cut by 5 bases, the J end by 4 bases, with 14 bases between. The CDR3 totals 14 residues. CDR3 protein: CASSPLGVSYGYTF. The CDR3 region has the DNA TGTGCCAGCAGTCCCCTCGGGGTATCCTATGGCTACACCTTC.

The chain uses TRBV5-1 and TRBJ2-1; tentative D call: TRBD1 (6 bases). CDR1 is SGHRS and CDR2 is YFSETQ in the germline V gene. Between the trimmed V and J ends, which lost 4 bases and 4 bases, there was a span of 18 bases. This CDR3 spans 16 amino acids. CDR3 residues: CASSPSRDNIYNEQFF. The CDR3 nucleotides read TGCGCCAGCAGCCCGAGCCGGGACAACATTTACAATGAGCAGTTCTTC.

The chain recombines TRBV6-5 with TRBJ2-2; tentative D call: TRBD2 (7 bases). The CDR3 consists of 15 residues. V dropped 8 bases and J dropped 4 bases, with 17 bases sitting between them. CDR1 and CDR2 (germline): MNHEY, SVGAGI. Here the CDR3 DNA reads TGTGCCAGCTCCTCGGGGGGCTCGGGCACCGGGGAGCTGTTTTTT. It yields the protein CASSSGGSGTGELFF.

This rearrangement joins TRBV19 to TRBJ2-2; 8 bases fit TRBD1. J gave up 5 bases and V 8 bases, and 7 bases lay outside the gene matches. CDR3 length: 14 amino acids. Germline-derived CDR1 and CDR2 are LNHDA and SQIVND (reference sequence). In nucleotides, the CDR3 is TGTGCCAGTGGGACAGACAGGGGAACCGGGGAGCTGTTTTTT. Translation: CASGTDRGTGELFF.

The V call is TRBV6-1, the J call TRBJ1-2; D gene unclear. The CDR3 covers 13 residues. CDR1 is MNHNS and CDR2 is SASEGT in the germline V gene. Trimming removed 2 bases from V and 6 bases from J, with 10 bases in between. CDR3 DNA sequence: TGTGCCAGCAGTGAAACTAGGCATGATGGCTACACCTTC. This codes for CASSETRHDGYTF.

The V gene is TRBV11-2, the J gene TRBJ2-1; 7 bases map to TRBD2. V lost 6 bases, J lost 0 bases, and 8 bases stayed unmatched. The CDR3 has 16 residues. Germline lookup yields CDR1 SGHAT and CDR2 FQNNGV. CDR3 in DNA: TGTGCCAGCAGTCCCAGACTAGCCGCCTCCTACAATGAGCAGTTCTTC. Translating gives CASSPRLAASYNEQFF.

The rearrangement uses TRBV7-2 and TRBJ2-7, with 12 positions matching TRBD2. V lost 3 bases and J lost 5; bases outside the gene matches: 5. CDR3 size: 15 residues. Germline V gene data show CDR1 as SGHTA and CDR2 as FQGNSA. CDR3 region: CASSFLAGGPNEQYF. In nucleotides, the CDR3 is TGTGCCAGCAGCTTCCTAGCGGGAGGGCCAAACGAGCAGTACTTC.

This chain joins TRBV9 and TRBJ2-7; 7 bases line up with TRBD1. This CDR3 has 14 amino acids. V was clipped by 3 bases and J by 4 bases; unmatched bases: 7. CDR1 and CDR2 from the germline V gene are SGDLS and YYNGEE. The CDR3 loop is CASSESPRGYEQYF. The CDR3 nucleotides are TGTGCCAGCAGCGAGAGCCCCAGGGGGTACGAGCAGTACTTC.

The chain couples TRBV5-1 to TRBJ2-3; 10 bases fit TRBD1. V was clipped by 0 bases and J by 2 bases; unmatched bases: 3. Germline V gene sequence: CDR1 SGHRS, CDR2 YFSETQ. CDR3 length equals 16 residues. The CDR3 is CASSLGGQGYTDTQYF. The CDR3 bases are TGCGCCAGCAGCTTGGGGGGACAGGGGTACACAGATACGCAGTATTTT.

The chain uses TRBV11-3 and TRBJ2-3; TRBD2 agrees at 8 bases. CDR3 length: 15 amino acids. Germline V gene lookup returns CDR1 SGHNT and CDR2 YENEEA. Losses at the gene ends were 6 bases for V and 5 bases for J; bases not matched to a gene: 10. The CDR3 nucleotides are TGTGCCAGCAGTCCTGCTAGCGGGCTCGAAGATACGCAGTATTTT. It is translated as CASSPASGLEDTQYF.

The DNA for the CDR3 is TGTGCCAGCAGTTTGGGGGGGGCCACTGAAGCTTTCTTT. The encoded protein is CASSLGGATEAFF. The chain uses TRBV12-3 or TRBV12-4 and TRBJ1-1; D might be TRBD1 (6 bases). The V end was cut by 3 bases, the J end by 4 bases, with 9 bases between. The CDR3 sequence is 13 residues long.

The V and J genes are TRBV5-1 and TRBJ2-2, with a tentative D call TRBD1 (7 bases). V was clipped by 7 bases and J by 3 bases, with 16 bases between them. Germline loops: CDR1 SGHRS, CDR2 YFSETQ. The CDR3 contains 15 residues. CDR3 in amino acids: CASGPGGQHTGELFF. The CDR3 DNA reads TGCGCCAGCGGCCCCGGGGGACAGCACACCGGGGAGCTGTTTTTT.

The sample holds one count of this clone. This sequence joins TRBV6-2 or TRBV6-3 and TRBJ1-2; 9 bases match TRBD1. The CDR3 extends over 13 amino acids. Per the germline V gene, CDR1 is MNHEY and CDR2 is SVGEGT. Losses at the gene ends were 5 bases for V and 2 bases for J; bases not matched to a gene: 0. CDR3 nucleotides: TGTGCCAGCAGTGACAGGGGGAACTATGGCTACACCTTC. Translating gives CASSDRGNYGYTF.

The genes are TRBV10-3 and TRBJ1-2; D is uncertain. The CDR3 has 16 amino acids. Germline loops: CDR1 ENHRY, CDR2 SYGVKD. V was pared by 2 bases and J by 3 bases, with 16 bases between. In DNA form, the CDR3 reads TGTGCCATCAGTGAGAGAGGAGGTGGTGGGGACTATGGCTACACCTTC. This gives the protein CAISERGGGGDYGYTF.